This T cell receptor beta chain derives from a study of T cell repertoires in cytomegalovirus infection. Across the study: CMV infection and matching HLA type were both indicated by public TCR beta signatures.

This clonotype showed up just a few times. Its antigen is undetermined. Findings of the study overall: Adding up the frequency of public TCR beta families identified people who carried CMV plus the relevant HLA. In two of eight donors, the top clonotype was HLA-C-restricted CMV-specific.

TCRdb processed the reads anew with MiXCR; each CDR3 protein has one entry. The sample holds around 550,000 distinct CDR3 sequences, about 30% seen once. Germline V gene lookup returns CDR1 SQVTM and CDR2 ANQGSEA. The CDR3 sequence is 11 residues long. V was trimmed by 7 bases and J by 8 bases, leaving 12 bases between them. Input material: PBMCs. The clonotype was recovered from a human donor in good health (CMV status not recorded). Some clones in this sample may be carry-over from other donors' samples. The J gene is TRBJ2-1, the V gene TRBV29-1; no reliable D call. CDR3 sequence: CSAGLGDEQFF. In DNA, the CDR3 is TGCAGCGCTGGGCTTGGGGATGAGCAGTTCTTC.